What follows describes a single T cell receptor (beta chain). Antigen: not known. This sample stems from a study of T-cell reconstitution after alpha-beta-depleted transplantation in children. Preparation of the TCRbeta library involved a method that used unique molecular identifiers. TCRdb reprocessed the PCR reads with MiXCR, giving one entry per CDR3 protein. The sample consists of 700,000 to 950,000 distinct CDR3 sequences, roughly 15% of them appearing once. CDR1 and CDR2 from the germline V gene are MNHEY and SMNVEV (reference sequence). With 5 bases removed from V and 7 bases from J, the gap between germline ends came to 18 bases. The CDR3 has 14 residues. Whole-study results and caveats: There were reportedly several hundred expanded graft clones from which alpha-beta T cells came about two months after transplant.

Sequenced material: PBMCs, mostly from graft donor cells, taken 360 days after TCRalphabeta/CD19-depleted stem cell transplant. The rearrangement uses TRBV27 and TRBJ2-7; TRBD1 might be the D (7 bases). This clonotype was obtained from a male patient younger than 18 who had a stem cell transplant for acute lymphoblastic leukemia, so the T cells may come from the graft donor. In nucleotides, the CDR3 is TGTGCCAGCAGTCCACAGGGGACTTTGAAAGAGCAGTACTTC. Protein: CASSPQGTLKEQYF.